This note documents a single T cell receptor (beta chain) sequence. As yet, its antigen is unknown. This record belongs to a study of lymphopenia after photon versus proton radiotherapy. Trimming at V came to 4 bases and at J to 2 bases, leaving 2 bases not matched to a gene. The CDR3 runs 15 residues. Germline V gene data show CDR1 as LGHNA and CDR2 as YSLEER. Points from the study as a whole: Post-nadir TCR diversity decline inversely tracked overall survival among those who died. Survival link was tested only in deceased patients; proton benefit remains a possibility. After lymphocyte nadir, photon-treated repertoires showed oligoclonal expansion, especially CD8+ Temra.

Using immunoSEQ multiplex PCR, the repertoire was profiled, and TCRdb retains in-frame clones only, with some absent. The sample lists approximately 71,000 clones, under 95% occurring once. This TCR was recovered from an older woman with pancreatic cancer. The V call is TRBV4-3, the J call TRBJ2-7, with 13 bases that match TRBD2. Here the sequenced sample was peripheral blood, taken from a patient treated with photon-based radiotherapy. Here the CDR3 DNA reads TGCGCCAGCAGCCCTGGGACTAGCGGGACCTACGAGCAGTACTTC. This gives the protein CASSPGTSGTYEQYF.